Listed below are T cell receptor beta chains from one sample, sequenced in a study of immune evolution from preneoplasia to lung adenocarcinoma. Only in-frame clones appear in the TCRdb table, and some are missing; sequencing was by immunoSEQ multiplex PCR. The data hold just over 6,000 clones, with about four fifths observed a single time. Input material: FFPE adjacent normal lung tissue. The receptors were sampled from a donor older than 65 with lung adenocarcinoma. The CDR3 runs from the conserved cysteine through the conserved F or W. A D gene is named only where the DNA matches it firmly. Clone size is stated in some rows and not others, as once, few, many or a class when expanded.

J | D | V | size | DNA | CDR3
TRBJ1-1 | - | TRBV5-1 | - | TGCGCCAGCAGCTCAGACCCAACAGTGAACACTGAAGCTTTCTTT | CASSSDPTVNTEAFF
TRBJ1-4 | - | TRBV9 | - | TGTGCCAGCAGCGTAGAGTGGGCTGATGAAAAACTGTTTTTT | CASSVEWADEKLFF
TRBJ1-2 | TRBD1 | TRBV10-3 | few | TGTGCCATCAGGAGGGACAGGGGACCCGAGAACTATGGCTACACCTTC | CAIRRDRGPENYGYTF
TRBJ2-3 | - | TRBV7-2 | once | TGTGCCAGCAGTCCGATCACAGATACGCAGTATTTT | CASSPITDTQYF
TRBJ1-4 | - | TRBV30 | - | TGTGCCTGGAGTCCCGGGACACATGAAAAACTGTTTTTT | CAWSPGTHEKLFF
TRBJ1-1 | - | TRBV11-2 | - | TGTGCCAGCAGCTTAGATATTGAAGGTCTTGAAGCTTTCTTT | CASSLDIEGLEAFF
TRBJ1-4 | - | TRBV25-1 | few | TGTGCCAGCAGCGACACCGTTCTGGGGGAAAAACTGTTTTTT | CASSDTVLGEKLFF
TRBJ2-1 | TRBD1 | TRBV11-1 | - | TGTGCCAGCAGCTTCGGACAGGGCTGGGACTACAATGAGCAGTTCTTC | CASSFGQGWDYNEQFF
TRBJ2-7 | - | TRBV9 | - | TGTGCCAGCAGCGTAGATGGTGTCCACGAGCAGTACTTC | CASSVDGVHEQYF
TRBJ1-5 | - | TRBV7-8 | few | TGTGCCAGCAGCTTAGGGGGGCAGGAGCGGCCCCAGCATTTT | CASSLGGQERPQHF
TRBJ1-5 | - | TRBV2 | - | TGTGCCAGCAGTGAGGACAGCAACCGTAACAATCAGCCCCAGCATTTT | CASSEDSNRNNQPQHF
TRBJ2-7 | - | TRBV18 | - | TGTGCCAGCTCACCGACCAACGCGTTCTACGAGCAGTACTTC | CASSPTNAFYEQYF
TRBJ2-7 | - | TRBV6-1 | - | TGTGCCAGCAGTGAAGGGGATGGGGCAGCCTACGAGCAGTACTTC | CASSEGDGAAYEQYF
TRBJ1-3 | TRBD1 | TRBV7-3 | - | TGTGCCAGCAGCCTTTCAGGGGGAGGTGGAAACACCATATATTTT | CASSLSGGGGNTIYF
TRBJ2-2 | - | TRBV11-2 | - | TGTGCCAGCAGCTTATTTGGGGGAGGCACCGGGGAGCTGTTTTTT | CASSLFGGGTGELFF
TRBJ2-7 | - | TRBV30 | - | TGTGCCTGGAGTGTACGGGGCCGAAACTCCTACGAGCAGTACTTC | CAWSVRGRNSYEQYF
TRBJ1-1 | TRBD1 | TRBV7-8 | - | TGTGCCAGCAGCTTAGCGGGACAGGGTGAAGCTTTCTTT | CASSLAGQGEAFF
TRBJ2-3 | - | TRBV5-6 | once | TGTGCCAGCAGCTTGTGGGGGGCTAGCACAGATACGCAGTATTTT | CASSLWGASTDTQYF
TRBJ2-7 | TRBD2 | TRBV6-5 | once | TGTGCCAGCAGTTTGGGACTAGCGGGGAGCTCCTACGAGCAGTACTTC | CASSLGLAGSSYEQYF
TRBJ1-3 | - | TRBV4-1 | - | TGCGCCAGCAGCCAAGATCTTTCTGGTGGAAACACCATATATTTT | CASSQDLSGGNTIYF
TRBJ1-1 | - | TRBV7-6 | - | TGTGCCAGCAGCTTAACCCCGGGACTGAACACTGAAGCTTTCTTT | CASSLTPGLNTEAFF
TRBJ1-1 | - | TRBV27 | - | TGTGCCAGCAAGGGTAACACTGAAGCTTTCTTT | CASKGNTEAFF
TRBJ2-3 | - | TRBV19 | - | TGTGCCAGTAGTATGAGGCAGATAACAGATACGCAGTATTTT | CASSMRQITDTQYF
TRBJ2-1 | TRBD2 | TRBV4-1 | - | TGCGCCAGCAGCCAAGTTTTTCGTCCGAGCGGGAGAGGGTCCTACAATGAGCAGTTCTTC | CASSQVFRPSGRGSYNEQFF
TRBJ2-7 | TRBD1 | TRBV11-3 | once | TGTGCCAGCAGCACCCGGACAGGGGGGAAGACTGACTACGAGCAGTACTTC | CASSTRTGGKTDYEQYF
TRBJ1-1 | - | TRBV11-2 | - | TGTGCCAGCAGGCTACGCATGAACACTGAAGCTTTCTTT | CASRLRMNTEAFF
TRBJ1-5 | - | TRBV29-1 | - | TGCAGCGTTGGCGATGAGGTGACCCAGCATTTT | CSVGDEVTQHF
TRBJ2-7 | - | TRBV10-1 | few | TGCGCCAGCAGTGAGTATAGGGACTCCTACGAGCAGTACTTC | CASSEYRDSYEQYF
TRBJ2-5 | - | TRBV7-2 | - | TGTGCCAGCAGCTCTGGACAGAAAGAGACCCAGTACTTC | CASSSGQKETQYF
TRBJ1-5 | - | TRBV5-4 | - | TGTGCCAGCAGAGGCAGGGCGAGTCAGCCCCAGCATTTT | CASRGRASQPQHF
TRBJ2-7 | - | TRBV29-1 | - | TGCAGCGTTGAAGGTGCGGCTGGGGAGTCCTACGAGCAGTACTTC | CSVEGAAGESYEQYF
TRBJ2-7 | TRBD2 | TRBV5-6 | - | TGTGCCAGCAGCTTTAGACTAGCACCGTTGGGAGAGCAGTACTTC | CASSFRLAPLGEQYF
TRBJ2-2 | - | TRBV14 | - | TGTGCCAGCAGCCCTTATGGGGTGACCGGGGAGCTGTTTTTT | CASSPYGVTGELFF
TRBJ2-2 | - | TRBV18 | - | TGTGCCAGCTCACCAAATCGTGAACCTGCAGCGGGGGAGCTGTTTTTT | CASSPNREPAAGELFF
TRBJ2-3 | - | TRBV27 | - | TGTGCCAGCAGTTTATTCTCCTATAGCACAGATACGCAGTATTTT | CASSLFSYSTDTQYF
TRBJ2-1 | - | TRBV6-4 | - | TGTGCCAGCAGCCGCTCCGGCCTCCATGAGCAGTTCTTC | CASSRSGLHEQFF
TRBJ1-1 | - | TRBV5-1 | - | TGCGCCAGCAGCGCCACTTATGGAAACACTGAAGCTTTCTTT | CASSATYGNTEAFF
TRBJ1-3 | - | TRBV30 | - | TGTGCCTGGAGCCCCGACGGTTACTCTGGAAACACCATATATTTT | CAWSPDGYSGNTIYF
TRBJ1-3 | - | TRBV6-1 | - | TGTGCCAGCAGTTCATGGGAGTCTGGAAACACCATATATTTT | CASSSWESGNTIYF
TRBJ2-1 | - | TRBV30 | - | TGTGCCTGGAGTGGCCCGACCCCCTATGAGCAGTTCTTC | CAWSGPTPYEQFF
TRBJ2-6 | TRBD1 | TRBV5-5 | - | TGTGCCAGCAGCTTACTTACAGGGGTAGTTTCGGCCAACGTCCTGACTTTC | CASSLLTGVVSANVLTF
TRBJ1-1 | TRBD1 | TRBV28 | - | TGTGCCAGCAGTTTCTGGGGACAGGGGACTGAAGCTTTCTTT | CASSFWGQGTEAFF
TRBJ1-1 | - | TRBV7-2 | - | TGTGCCAGCAGCTTAGAGGTCAGTGGAGCTTTCTTT | CASSLEVSGAFF
TRBJ2-3 | - | TRBV7-9 | - | TGTGCCAGCAGCTTAGGGACGGTGGGCGATACGCAGTATTTT | CASSLGTVGDTQYF
TRBJ2-7 | - | TRBV20-1 | once | TGCAGTGCTAGCCCGAATATCGAGCAGTACTTC | CSASPNIEQYF
TRBJ1-1 | - | TRBV12-5 | - | TGTGCTAGTGCCCTGATGAACACTGAAGCTTTCTTT | CASALMNTEAFF
TRBJ1-2 | - | TRBV14 | - | TGTGCCAGCAGCCATGTTATGACCCCGGGAGGCTACACCTTC | CASSHVMTPGGYTF
TRBJ2-5 | TRBD2 | TRBV10-3 | - | TGTGCCATCAAAGGACTAGCAGAAGAGACCCAGTACTTC | CAIKGLAEETQYF
TRBJ2-1 | TRBD1 | TRBV5-1 | - | TGCGCCAGCAGCCCCCCCGGGACAGGGTTATTTGAGCAGTTCTTC | CASSPPGTGLFEQFF
TRBJ2-7 | - | TRBV4-2 | - | TGTGCCAGCAGCCAAGACAGGACCCGCTCTTACGAGCAGTACTTC | CASSQDRTRSYEQYF
TRBJ1-5 | - | TRBV9 | - | TGTGCCAGCAGCGTAGGGCCTGGGGCTCAGCCCCAGCATTTT | CASSVGPGAQPQHF
TRBJ2-7 | TRBD2 | TRBV7-9 | few | TGTGCCAGCAGCTATATTAGCGGGAGTGGGAACGAGCAGTACTTC | CASSYISGSGNEQYF
TRBJ2-7 | - | TRBV5-5 | - | TGTGCCAGCAGCTTGGTGGGGCTCCAAGGGGCCGAGCAGTACTTC | CASSLVGLQGAEQYF
TRBJ2-1 | - | TRBV25-1 | - | TGTGCCAGCAGTGATCCTGTAGCGGAACAGCAGTTCTTC | CASSDPVAEQQFF